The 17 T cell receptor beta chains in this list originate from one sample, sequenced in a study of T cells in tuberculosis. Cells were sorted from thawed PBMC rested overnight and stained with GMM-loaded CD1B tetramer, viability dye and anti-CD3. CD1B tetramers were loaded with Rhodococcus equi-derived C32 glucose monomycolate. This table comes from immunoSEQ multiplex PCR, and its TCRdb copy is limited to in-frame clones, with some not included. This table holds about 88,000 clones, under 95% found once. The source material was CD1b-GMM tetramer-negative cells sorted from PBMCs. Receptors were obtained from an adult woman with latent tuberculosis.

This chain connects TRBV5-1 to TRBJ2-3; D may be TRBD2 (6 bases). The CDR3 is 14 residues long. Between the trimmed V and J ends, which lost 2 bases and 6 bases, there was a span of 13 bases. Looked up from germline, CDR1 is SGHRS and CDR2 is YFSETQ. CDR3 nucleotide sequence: TGCGCCAGCAGCTTAGCTAAGACTAGGGATACGCAGTATTTT. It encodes CASSLAKTRDTQYF. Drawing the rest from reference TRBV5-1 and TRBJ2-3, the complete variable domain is KAGVTQTPRYLIKTRGQQVTLSCSPISGHRSVSWYQQTPGQGLQFLFEYFSETQRNKGNFPGRFSGRQFSNSRSEMNVSTLELGDSALYLCASSLAKTRDTQYFGPGTRLTVL.

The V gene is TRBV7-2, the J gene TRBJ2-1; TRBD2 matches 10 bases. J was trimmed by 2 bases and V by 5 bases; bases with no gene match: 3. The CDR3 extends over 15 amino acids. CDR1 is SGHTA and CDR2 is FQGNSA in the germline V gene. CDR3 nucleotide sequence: TGTGCCAGCAGCCCGAGCGGGGGGGCCTACAATGAGCAGTTCTTC. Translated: CASSPSGGAYNEQFF.

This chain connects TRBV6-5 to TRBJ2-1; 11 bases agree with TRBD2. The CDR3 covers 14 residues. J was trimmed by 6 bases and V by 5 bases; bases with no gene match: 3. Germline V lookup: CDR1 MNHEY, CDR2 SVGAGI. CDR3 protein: CASSRSGGGNEQFF. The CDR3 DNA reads TGTGCCAGCAGTCGTAGCGGGGGGGGCAATGAGCAGTTCTTC.

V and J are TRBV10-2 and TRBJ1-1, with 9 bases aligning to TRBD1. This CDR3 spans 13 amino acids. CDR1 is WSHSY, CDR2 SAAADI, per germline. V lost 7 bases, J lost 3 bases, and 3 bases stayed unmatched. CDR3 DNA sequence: TGCGCCAGCAAGAGGGACAGGGACACTGAAGCTTTCTTT. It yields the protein CASKRDRDTEAFF.

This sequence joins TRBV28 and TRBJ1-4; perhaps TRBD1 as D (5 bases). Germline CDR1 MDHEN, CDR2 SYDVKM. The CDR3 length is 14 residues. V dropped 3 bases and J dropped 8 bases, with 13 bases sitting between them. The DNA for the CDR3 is TGTGCCAGCAGTTTTGGGGGGGGACGGGAAAAACTGTTTTTT. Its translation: CASSFGGGREKLFF.

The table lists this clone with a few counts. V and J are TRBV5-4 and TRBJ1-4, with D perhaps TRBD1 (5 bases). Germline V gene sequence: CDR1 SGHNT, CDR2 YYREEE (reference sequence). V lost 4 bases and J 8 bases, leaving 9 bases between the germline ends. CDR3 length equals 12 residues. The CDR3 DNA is TGTGCCAGCAGCCGGGGGAGCGAAAAACTGTTTTTT. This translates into CASSRGSEKLFF.

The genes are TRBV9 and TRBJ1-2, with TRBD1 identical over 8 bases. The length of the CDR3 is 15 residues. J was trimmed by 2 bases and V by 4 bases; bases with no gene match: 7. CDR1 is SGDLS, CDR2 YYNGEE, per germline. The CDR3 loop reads CASSTGQGGNYGYTF. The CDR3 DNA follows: TGTGCCAGCAGCACAGGACAGGGAGGAAACTATGGCTACACCTTC.

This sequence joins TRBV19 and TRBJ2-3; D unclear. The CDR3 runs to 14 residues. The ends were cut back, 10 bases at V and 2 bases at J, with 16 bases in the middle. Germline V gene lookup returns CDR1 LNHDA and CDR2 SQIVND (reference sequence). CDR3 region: CATGVVGSTDTQYF. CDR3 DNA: TGTGCCACTGGAGTGGTTGGGTCCACAGATACGCAGTATTTT.

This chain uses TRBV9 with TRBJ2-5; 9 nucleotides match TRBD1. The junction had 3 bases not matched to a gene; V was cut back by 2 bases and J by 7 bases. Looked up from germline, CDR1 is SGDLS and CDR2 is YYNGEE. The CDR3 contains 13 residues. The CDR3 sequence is CASSVGQGGTQYF. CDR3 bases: TGTGCCAGCAGCGTGGGACAGGGAGGGACCCAGTACTTC.

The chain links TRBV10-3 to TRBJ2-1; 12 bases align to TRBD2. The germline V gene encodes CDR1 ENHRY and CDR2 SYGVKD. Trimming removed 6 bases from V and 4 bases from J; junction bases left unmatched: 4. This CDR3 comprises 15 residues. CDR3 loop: CAIRRTSGMYNEQFF. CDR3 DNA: TGTGCCATCAGAAGGACTAGCGGGATGTACAATGAGCAGTTCTTC.

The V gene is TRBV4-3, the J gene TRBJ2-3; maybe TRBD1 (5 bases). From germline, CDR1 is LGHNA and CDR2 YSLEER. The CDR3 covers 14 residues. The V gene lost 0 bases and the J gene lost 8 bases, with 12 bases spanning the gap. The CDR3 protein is CASSQDTQQGTQYF. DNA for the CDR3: TGCGCCAGCAGCCAAGATACCCAGCAGGGTACGCAGTATTTT.

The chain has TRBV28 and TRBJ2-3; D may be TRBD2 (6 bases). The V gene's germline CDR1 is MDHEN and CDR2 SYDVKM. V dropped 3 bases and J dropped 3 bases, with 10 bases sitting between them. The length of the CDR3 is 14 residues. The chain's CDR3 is CASSFAGPTDTQYF. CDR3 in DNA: TGTGCCAGCAGTTTTGCGGGGCCAACAGATACGCAGTATTTT.

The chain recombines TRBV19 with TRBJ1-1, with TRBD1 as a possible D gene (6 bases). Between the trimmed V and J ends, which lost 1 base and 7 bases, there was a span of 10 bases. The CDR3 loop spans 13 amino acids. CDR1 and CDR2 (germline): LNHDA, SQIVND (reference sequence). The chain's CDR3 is CASSIASQGEAFF. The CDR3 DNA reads TGTGCCAGTAGTATAGCTTCACAGGGTGAAGCTTTCTTT. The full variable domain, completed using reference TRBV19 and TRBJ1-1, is DGGITQSPKYLFRKEGQNVTLSCEQNLNHDAMYWYRQDPGQGLRLIYYSQIVNDFQKGDIAEGYSVSREKKESFPLTVTSAQKNPTAFYLCASSIASQGEAFFGQGTRLTVV.

The CDR3 here is CASSLQGTYEQYV. CDR3 coding DNA: TGTGCCAGCAGCTTACAGGGGACCTACGAGCAGTACGTC. The J gene is TRBJ2-7, the V gene TRBV5-6; 7 bases line up with TRBD1. CDR3 length equals 13 residues. Germline CDR1 and CDR2: SGHDT and YYEEEE. The ends lost 2 bases at V and 2 bases at J; junction bases unmatched: 1.

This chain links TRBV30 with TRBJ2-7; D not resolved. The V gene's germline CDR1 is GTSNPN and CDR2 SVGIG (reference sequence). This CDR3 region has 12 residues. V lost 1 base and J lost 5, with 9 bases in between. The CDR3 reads CAWSDSQNEQYF. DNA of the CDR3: TGTGCCTGGAGTGACAGCCAGAACGAGCAGTACTTC.

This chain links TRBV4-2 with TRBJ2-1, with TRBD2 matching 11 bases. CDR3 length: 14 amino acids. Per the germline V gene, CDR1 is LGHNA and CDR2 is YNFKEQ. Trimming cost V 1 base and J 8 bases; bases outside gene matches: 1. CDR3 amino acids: CASSQAGLADEQFF. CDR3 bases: TGTGCCAGCAGCCAAGCGGGACTAGCGGATGAGCAGTTCTTC.

The CDR3 nucleotides read TGTGCCATCAGTGGGGGACAGGGCGAAGAGACCCAGTACTTC. Translated, it gives CAISGGQGEETQYF. The chain combines TRBV10-3 with TRBJ2-5, with 9 bases matching TRBD1. CDR1 and CDR2 (germline): ENHRY, SYGVKD. V dropped 4 bases and J dropped 3; count of bases not matched to a gene: 3. The CDR3 has 14 residues.